This TCR beta chain was documented in a study of cytomegalovirus exposure and HLA in healthy donors. In the study overall: Researchers previously reported finding 100 million or so unique TCR beta sequences from roughly 180 million T cells. Broader study findings: Of the V segments, some could not be distinguished, including TRBV6-2 and TRBV6-3, and were excluded. Highly shared variants forming one cluster were likely a sequencing artifact.

CDR1 and CDR2 (germline): WSHSY, SAAADI. This CDR3 has 13 amino acids. The germline V and J ends were trimmed by 6 bases and 2 bases, with 10 bases remaining between them. PCR amplification relied on 60 Vbeta primers (plus 13 Jbeta primers). Assay used: immunoSEQ multiplex PCR; TCRdb lists only in-frame clones, some missing. The sample lists around 160,000 clones; approximately 85% were seen once. On this clone: Antigen specificity is unknown.

This chain joins TRBV10-2 and TRBJ1-1; D unclear. The sequence came from a man aged 18 to 30 in good health and CMV-seropositive. Sequenced material: PBMCs. The CDR3 coding sequence is TGCGCCAGCAGGGCAGATCTCAACACTGAAGCTTTCTTT. As protein: CASRADLNTEAFF.